Presented here are 15 T cell receptor beta chains from one specimen sequenced in a study of T-cell memory formation after mild COVID-19. TCRdb reprocessed the 5' RACE reads via MiXCR and lists one record per CDR3 protein. Here the sample spans just under 550,000 distinct CDR3 sequences, about a fifth being singletons. Sequencing input: PBMCs or a T cell subset sorted from them (not recorded which). The receptors stem from an adult woman who had mild COVID-19 (a few samples of this study predate the infection). Cell type and time point are not known.

This chain links TRBV3-1 with TRBJ2-1, with 13 bases identical to TRBD2. The V gene's germline CDR1 is LGHDT and CDR2 YNNKEL (reference sequence). Unmatched junction bases numbered 3, after V lost 2 bases and J lost 5 bases. The CDR3 spans 16 residues. CDR3 bases: TGTGCCAGCAGCCAACCCGGGACTAGCGGGGACAATGAGCAGTTCTTC. Translated, it gives CASSQPGTSGDNEQFF.

CDR3 amino acids: CASSERGGSTDTQYF. The CDR3 DNA reads TGTGCCAGCAGCGAGCGGGGGGGAAGCACAGATACGCAGTATTTT. This chain links TRBV9 with TRBJ2-3; TRBD2 aligns across 10 bases. The J segment lost 0 bases and the V segment lost 3 bases, leaving 1 base of the junction unmatched. CDR1 is SGDLS, CDR2 YYNGEE, per germline. The CDR3 sequence is 15 residues long.

This clonotype showed up just a few times. The chain carries TRBV5-1 and TRBJ2-7; the D gene is possibly TRBD2 (5 bases). The germline CDR1 and CDR2 sequences are SGHRS and YFSETQ. The length of the CDR3 is 13 residues. The V end was cut by 0 bases, the J end by 6 bases, with 10 bases between. CDR3: CASSLVVGSEQYF. The DNA for the CDR3 is TGCGCCAGCAGCTTGGTGGTGGGGAGCGAGCAGTACTTC. Combining the CDR3 with reference TRBV5-1 and TRBJ2-7 gives the whole variable domain KAGVTQTPRYLIKTRGQQVTLSCSPISGHRSVSWYQQTPGQGLQFLFEYFSETQRNKGNFPGRFSGRQFSNSRSEMNVSTLELGDSALYLCASSLVVGSEQYFGPGTRLTVT.

This chain joins TRBV2 and TRBJ2-7; 7 bases match TRBD1. The V and J ends lost 3 bases and 3 bases, in that order; junction bases with no gene match: 5. Germline V gene data show CDR1 as SNHLY and CDR2 as FYNNEI. The CDR3 runs to 14 residues. The CDR3 loop is CASSEDRMVYEQYF. The CDR3 bases are TGTGCCAGCAGTGAGGACAGGATGGTCTACGAGCAGTACTTC.

V and J are TRBV6-5 and TRBJ2-1, with D unresolved. The CDR3 runs 13 residues. From germline, CDR1 is MNHEY and CDR2 SVGAGI. V was pared by 6 bases and J by 0 bases, with 6 bases between. CDR3 nucleotide sequence: TGTGCCAGCAGAAAGGCCTCCTACAATGAGCAGTTCTTC. This gives the protein CASRKASYNEQFF.

The chain is built from TRBV7-9 and TRBJ2-7; 7 nucleotides align to TRBD2. Germline V CDR1 and CDR2: SEHNR, FQNEAQ (reference sequence). The CDR3 sequence is 17 residues long. With 1 base clipped from V and 5 bases from J, the junction kept 14 bases outside the gene matches. CDR3 nucleotides: TGTGCCAGCAGCTTAGGAGTGAGGCGGGAGTCCGGGGACGAGCAGTACTTC. It specifies CASSLGVRRESGDEQYF.

CDR3 sequence (DNA): TGTGCCTGGAGTCGGGCAGTTTTGTCCGAAGCTTTCTTT. Encoded protein: CAWSRAVLSEAFF. The chain is built from TRBV30 and TRBJ1-1; no firm D call. The V and J ends lost 2 bases and 8 bases respectively, with 15 bases between them. Germline lookup yields CDR1 GTSNPN and CDR2 SVGIG (reference sequence). CDR3 length: 13 residues.

The chain is built from TRBV7-4 and TRBJ1-5; 7 positions match TRBD1. The V segment lost 2 bases and the J segment 2 bases; nucleotides outside the gene matches: 6. Germline V gene data show CDR1 as SGHVT and CDR2 as SQSDAQ. This CDR3 region has 16 residues. CDR3 in DNA: TGTGCCAGCAGCTTACCGCGGACAGGCCGCAATCAGCCCCAGCATTTT. This codes for CASSLPRTGRNQPQHF.

This clonotype was recorded a few times. This chain connects TRBV5-1 to TRBJ1-1; D might be TRBD1 (6 bases). The CDR3 has 15 residues. Trimming pared 4 bases from V and 5 bases from J, leaving 18 bases between. Looked up from germline, CDR1 is SGHRS and CDR2 is YFSETQ. The CDR3 coding sequence is TGCGCCAGCAGCCCCGGGACGACAGGTGAAACTGAAGCTTTCTTT. Translated: CASSPGTTGETEAFF.

In its sample, this clonotype was seen a few times. J is TRBJ2-2 and V is TRBV29-1, with D perhaps TRBD1 (5 bases). From germline, CDR1 is SQVTM and CDR2 ANQGSEA. This CDR3 has 13 residues. V was trimmed by 4 bases and J by 2 bases, leaving 8 bases between them. In nucleotides, the CDR3 is TGCAGCGTTGGACAGACAAACACCGGGGAGCTGTTTTTT. Translating it yields CSVGQTNTGELFF.

This clonotype has at least ten counts. This chain connects TRBV7-9 to TRBJ2-7; TRBD1 matches at 9 bases. V gave up 5 bases and J gave up 5 bases; unmatched junction bases: 7. Germline assignment: CDR1 SEHNR and CDR2 FQNEAQ (reference sequence). This CDR3 is built from 14 residues. CDR3 sequence reads: CASSPGQGRDEQYF. CDR3 coding DNA: TGTGCCAGCAGCCCGGGACAGGGACGCGACGAGCAGTACTTC.

The V call is TRBV6-5, the J call TRBJ2-2, with a tentative D call TRBD2 (6 bases). V lost 0 bases, J lost 4 bases, and 15 bases lay in between. Germline assignment: CDR1 MNHEY and CDR2 SVGAGI. The CDR3 is 17 amino acids. CDR3 in amino acids: CASSYSSPGVSTGELFF. The CDR3 DNA is TGTGCCAGCAGTTACTCGAGTCCGGGAGTTAGCACCGGGGAGCTGTTTTTT.

There are a few counts of this clonotype. This chain connects TRBV7-9 to TRBJ2-7; 10 nucleotides match TRBD2. Germline CDR1 reads SEHNR; CDR2 reads FQNEAQ (reference sequence). The junction had 8 bases not matched to a gene; V was cut back by 2 bases and J by 4 bases. The CDR3 length is 16 residues. The CDR3 DNA sequence: TGTGCCAGCAGCTTAAATCGGAATAGCGGGGGGTACGAGCAGTACTTC. Residues: CASSLNRNSGGYEQYF.

J is TRBJ1-3 and V is TRBV6-4; tentative D call: TRBD1 (5 bases). Germline lookup yields CDR1 MRHNA and CDR2 SNTAGT. V was cut by 3 bases and J by 2 bases, with 20 bases left in between. The CDR3 covers 18 residues. CDR3: CASSEKGRGQVTGNTIYF. The CDR3 coding sequence is TGTGCCAGCAGTGAAAAAGGTCGCGGACAAGTGACTGGAAACACCATATATTTT.

The V and J genes are TRBV7-3 and TRBJ2-1, with 9 bases aligning to TRBD2. The CDR3 has 15 amino acids. Trimming cost V 1 base and J 10 bases; bases outside gene matches: 8. Germline V gives CDR1 SGHTA, CDR2 FQGTGA. The CDR3 coding sequence is TGTGCCAGCAGCTTAAATCGCGGGGGGGCCGGAGAGCAGTTCTTC. Its protein is CASSLNRGGAGEQFF.